Listed here are 29 T cell receptor beta chains from one sample, sequenced in a study of CD8 T cells in Susac syndrome. Random hexamers served to reverse transcribe roughly 0.5 to 1 ug RNA. TCRdb fed the immunoSEQ multiplex PCR reads into MiXCR, producing one record per CDR3 protein. The sample records approximately 190,000 distinct CDR3 sequences, 90% to 95% being singletons. Sequenced input: CD4+ T cells from PBMCs. These receptors originate from a human donor with multiple sclerosis.

This chain uses TRBV30 with TRBJ2-4; 16 positions agree with TRBD2. The CDR3 loop spans 13 amino acids. Germline lookup yields CDR1 GTSNPN and CDR2 SVGIG (reference sequence). For the CDR3, the DNA is TGTTCCGGGACTAGCGGGGGGGCCTGGATTCAGTACTTC. Its translation: CSGTSGGAWIQYF.

The CDR3 sequence: CASSSGLAGSEQYF. The CDR3 bases are TGCGCCAGCAGCTCCGGACTAGCGGGAAGCGAGCAGTACTTC. The V gene is TRBV5-1, the J gene TRBJ2-7; 12 bases are shared with TRBD2. This CDR3 has 14 amino acids. V was clipped by 3 bases and J by 6 bases; unmatched bases: 4. In germline, CDR1 is SGHRS, CDR2 YFSETQ. Full variable domain (missing parts from reference TRBV5-1 and TRBJ2-7): KAGVTQTPRYLIKTRGQQVTLSCSPISGHRSVSWYQQTPGQGLQFLFEYFSETQRNKGNFPGRFSGRQFSNSRSEMNVSTLELGDSALYLCASSSGLAGSEQYFGPGTRLTVT.

V usage is TRBV20-1 and J usage is TRBJ1-2; TRBD1 is a possible D gene (6 bases). The V end lost 5 bases, the J end lost 2 bases, and 15 bases lay between the germline ends. Per germline, CDR1 DFQATT and CDR2 SNEGSKA (reference sequence). This CDR3 comprises 14 residues. In DNA, the CDR3 is TGCAGTGCTCACCACCGAAGGGGGAACTATGGCTACACCTTC. Translating it yields CSAHHRRGNYGYTF.

This clonotype is a singleton in its sample. V usage is TRBV30 and J usage is TRBJ1-2, with D possibly being TRBD1 (6 bases). The CDR3 length is 15 residues. V gave up 3 bases and J gave up 4 bases, with 18 bases separating them. Germline V gives CDR1 GTSNPN, CDR2 SVGIG (reference sequence). CDR3 in DNA: TGTGCCTGGAGACGGTGGACAGTGGGAACCTATGGCTACACCTTC. It yields the protein CAWRRWTVGTYGYTF.

The chain combines TRBV2 with TRBJ2-2; D might be TRBD1 (6 bases). Per the germline V gene, CDR1 is SNHLY and CDR2 is FYNNEI. This CDR3 is built from 15 residues. Trimming stripped 7 bases from V and 0 bases from J, with 12 bases between. The CDR3 sequence is CASTSKGANTGELFF. CDR3 sequence (DNA): TGTGCCAGCACTTCGAAGGGGGCGAACACCGGGGAGCTGTTTTTT.

This clonotype has a single count. V usage is TRBV10-3 and J usage is TRBJ2-7; D unresolved. The germline gives CDR1 ENHRY, CDR2 SYGVKD. V was pared by 9 bases and J by 1 base, with 13 bases between. The CDR3 has 13 amino acids. The CDR3 region has the DNA TGTGCCATTCAATCCGGCCGTTCCTACGAGCAGTACTTC. Translating it yields CAIQSGRSYEQYF.

V usage is TRBV30 and J usage is TRBJ1-1, with 7 bases that match TRBD1. The V gene's germline CDR1 is GTSNPN and CDR2 SVGIG (reference sequence). The CDR3 spans 12 residues. Trimming removed 8 bases from V and 5 bases from J; junction bases left unmatched: 8. CDR3: CATNRGGTEAFF. CDR3 nucleotides: TGTGCCACAAACAGGGGAGGTACTGAAGCTTTCTTT.

The chain joins TRBV29-1 to TRBJ2-5; D might be TRBD1 or TRBD2, each matching 6 bases. Germline-derived CDR1 and CDR2 are SQVTM and ANQGSEA. The CDR3 loop spans 13 amino acids. V was pared by 1 base and J by 4 bases, with 10 bases between. The CDR3 bases are TGCAGCGTTGAAGTCGGGGGCGGAGAGACCCAGTACTTC. Protein: CSVEVGGGETQYF.

The J gene is TRBJ2-5, the V gene TRBV18, with TRBD1 matching over 7 bases. J was trimmed by 4 bases and V by 2 bases; bases with no gene match: 1. The CDR3 has 13 residues. Germline V gives CDR1 KGHSH, CDR2 LQKENI. The CDR3 nucleotides are TGTGCCAGCTCACCAGCAGGGGGAGAGACCCAGTACTTC. It is translated as CASSPAGGETQYF.

This clonotype has a single count. The rearrangement links TRBV9 to TRBJ1-1; D is undetermined. Germline V CDR1 and CDR2: SGDLS, YYNGEE. This CDR3 has 14 residues. V shed 0 bases and J shed 4 bases, with 10 bases lying between them. The CDR3 DNA sequence: TGTGCCAGCAGCGTAGCATCAGTTGGCACTGAAGCTTTCTTT. It specifies CASSVASVGTEAFF.

This rearrangement joins TRBV18 to TRBJ2-7; TRBD2 might be the D (6 bases). Germline loops: CDR1 KGHSH, CDR2 LQKENI. This CDR3 has 13 amino acids. Between the trimmed V and J ends, which lost 4 bases and 4 bases, there was a span of 11 bases. The CDR3 DNA reads as TGTGCCAGCTCACGGGACTTTGGGTACGAGCAGTACTTC. Amino acids: CASSRDFGYEQYF.

The chain is built from TRBV7-8 and TRBJ2-1; tentatively, D is TRBD1 or TRBD2 (7 bases each). V was clipped by 5 bases and J by 5 bases, with 16 bases between them. Germline V lookup: CDR1 SGHVS, CDR2 FQNEAQ. The CDR3 contains 15 residues. The CDR3 nucleotides read TGTGCCAGCAGCCGCCCAGGGGGGGGTAACAATGAGCAGTTCTTC. This translates into CASSRPGGGNNEQFF.

The CDR3 region has the DNA TGTGCCACCAGCGGGACTAGCACAGATACGCAGTATTTT. It codes for CATSGTSTDTQYF. The chain couples TRBV24-1 to TRBJ2-3; TRBD2 is a possible D gene (6 bases). V was cut by 7 bases and J by 0 bases, with 7 bases left in between. CDR1 is KGHDR and CDR2 is SFDVKD in the germline V gene. The CDR3 sequence is 13 residues long.

The chain links TRBV4-1 to TRBJ2-6, with a tentative D call TRBD2 (6 bases). The CDR3 loop spans 14 amino acids. Looked up from germline, CDR1 is MGHRA and CDR2 is YSYEKL. Trimming took off 5 bases at V and 2 bases at J, with 7 bases between the two ends. CDR3 DNA: TGCGCCAGCAGCGCGGGAACTGGGGCCAACGTCCTGACTTTC. This gives the protein CASSAGTGANVLTF.

The V call is TRBV24-1, the J call TRBJ1-2; 7 bases agree with TRBD1. The CDR3 runs to 14 residues. Trimming took 3 bases from V and 6 from J; bases not matched to a gene: 6. Germline values: CDR1 KGHDR, CDR2 SFDVKD. For the CDR3, the DNA is TGTGCCACCAGTGATCGGCAGGGGGTACATGGCTACACCTTC. Amino acid sequence: CATSDRQGVHGYTF.

The V gene is TRBV9, the J gene TRBJ2-3; unclear D gene. The V gene lost 7 bases and the J gene lost 5 bases, with 17 bases spanning the gap. The CDR3 covers 14 residues. The germline V gene has CDR1 SGDLS and CDR2 YYNGEE. For the CDR3, the DNA is TGTGCCAGCTCTTTGGCGCCCAGTGGAGATACGCAGTATTTT. Translating gives CASSLAPSGDTQYF.

V usage is TRBV5-6 and J usage is TRBJ2-5; 14 positions match TRBD2. In germline, CDR1 is SGHDT, CDR2 YYEEEE. Trimming took 4 bases from V and 5 from J; bases not matched to a gene: 7. The CDR3 has 16 residues. DNA of the CDR3: TGTGCCAGCAGCCGGGAGAGGACTAGCGGGAGGGAGACCCAGTACTTC. Its translation: CASSRERTSGRETQYF.

The chain couples TRBV20-1 to TRBJ2-3; 10 bases line up with TRBD2. V lost 5 bases, J lost 4 bases, and 6 bases stayed unmatched. The CDR3 sequence is 14 residues long. Germline CDR1 DFQATT, CDR2 SNEGSKA (reference sequence). In nucleotides, the CDR3 is TGCAGTGCTGAGGGACTAGCGTTTGCAGATACGCAGTATTTT. This sequence encodes CSAEGLAFADTQYF.

V gene TRBV10-3 combines with J gene TRBJ2-1; 9 nucleotides line up with TRBD1. The J segment lost 8 bases and the V segment lost 3 bases, leaving 8 bases of the junction unmatched. The CDR3 length is 15 residues. CDR1 ENHRY and CDR2 SYGVKD come from the germline V gene. CDR3 loop: CAISDLDRGLHEQFF. CDR3 sequence (DNA): TGTGCCATCAGTGACTTGGACAGGGGATTACATGAGCAGTTCTTC.

The genes are TRBV25-1 and TRBJ2-7; 8 bases are a match to TRBD1. After removal of 2 bases from V and 5 bases from J, the junction contained 5 bases not matched to a gene. CDR1 is MGHDK and CDR2 is SYGVNS in the germline V gene. CDR3 size: 14 residues. Here the CDR3 DNA reads TGTGCCAGCAGTGAAGGCCGGACAGGGCACGAGCAGTACTTC. It codes for CASSEGRTGHEQYF.

This clonotype was seen once. The germline gene is not matched at one end of the junction; a read error may be the cause. The chain links TRBV30 to TRBJ1-2, with D maybe TRBD1 (5 bases). The CDR3 runs 12 residues. The germline V gene has CDR1 GTSNPN and CDR2 SVGIG (reference sequence). CDR3 in amino acids: CAGTVKLYGYTF. The CDR3 DNA follows: TGCGCTGGGACGGTAAAACTCTATGGCTACACCTTC.

CDR3 protein: CASSLDTGSGNTIYF. The CDR3 DNA reads TGTGCCAGCAGCTTAGATACAGGCTCTGGAAACACCATATATTTT. The chain has TRBV11-3 and TRBJ1-3, with D possibly matching TRBD1 (5 bases). Germline loops: CDR1 SGHNT, CDR2 YENEEA. Trimming shortened V by 0 bases and J by 0 bases, and 6 bases separated the two germline ends. The CDR3 is 15 residues long. Supplemented by reference TRBV11-3 and TRBJ1-3, the full variable domain reads EAGVVQSPRYKIIEKKQPVAFWCNPISGHNTLYWYLQNLGQGPELLIRYENEEAVDDSQLPKDRFSAERLKGVDSTLKIQPAELGDSAVYLCASSLDTGSGNTIYFGEGSWLTVV.

The chain recombines TRBV9 with TRBJ2-5; D unresolved. The length of the CDR3 is 15 residues. Germline CDR1 reads SGDLS; CDR2 reads YYNGEE. Trimming removed 0 bases from V and 2 bases from J, with 11 bases in between. CDR3 residues: CASSVGSSVQETQYF. DNA of the CDR3: TGTGCCAGCAGCGTAGGATCCTCGGTGCAAGAGACCCAGTACTTC.

This clonotype occurred a few times. V is TRBV30 and J is TRBJ2-1; D gene unclear. There are 14 residues in the CDR3. V shed 0 bases and J shed 4 bases, with 10 bases lying between them. Germline CDR1 is GTSNPN and CDR2 is SVGIG (reference sequence). CDR3 sequence reads: CAWSVGNRYNEQFF. Here the CDR3 DNA reads TGTGCCTGGAGTGTTGGTAATAGGTACAATGAGCAGTTCTTC.

The chain links TRBV18 to TRBJ2-1; D gene uncertain. The CDR3 has 11 residues. V was pared by 5 bases and J by 8 bases, with 7 bases between. Germline V gene sequence: CDR1 KGHSH, CDR2 LQKENI. Here the CDR3 reads CASSSFDEQFF. As DNA, the CDR3 is TGTGCCAGCTCATCCTTCGATGAGCAGTTCTTC.

This chain connects TRBV25-1 to TRBJ2-6, with D possibly matching TRBD2 (7 bases). The V gene's germline CDR1 is MGHDK and CDR2 SYGVNS. The CDR3 spans 15 residues. V gave up 3 bases and J gave up 4 bases, with 10 bases separating them. The CDR3 protein is CASSEGGLGANVLTF. CDR3 sequence (DNA): TGTGCCAGCAGTGAGGGGGGGCTCGGGGCCAACGTCCTGACTTTC.

The V call is TRBV3-1, the J call TRBJ1-5, with 8 bases lining up with TRBD1. There are 15 residues in the CDR3. The germline V gene encodes CDR1 LGHDT and CDR2 YNNKEL (reference sequence). V was pared by 1 base and J by 7 bases, with 6 bases of the junction left unmatched. CDR3 sequence reads: CASSQGDRSRQPQHF. The CDR3 DNA sequence: TGTGCCAGCAGCCAAGGGGACAGGTCGAGACAGCCCCAGCATTTT.

V gene TRBV12-3 or TRBV12-4 combines with J gene TRBJ2-7; D is unclear. CDR3 length: 13 residues. Trimming removed 2 bases from V and 6 bases from J, with 11 bases in between. CDR3 DNA: TGTGCCAGCAGTTTACATACGACGGGCGAGCAGTACTTC. Its translation is CASSLHTTGEQYF.

The chain employs TRBV20-1 and TRBJ2-1, with 8 bases identical to TRBD2. Looked up from germline, CDR1 is DFQATT and CDR2 is SNEGSKA (reference sequence). The CDR3 totals 15 residues. V lost 2 bases to trimming and J lost 6 bases; unmatched junction nucleotides: 9. The CDR3 loop is CSARMGTSVGNEQFF. CDR3 nucleotide sequence: TGCAGTGCTAGAATGGGGACTAGTGTTGGCAATGAGCAGTTCTTC.